The entry that follows covers one T cell receptor (beta chain) sequence. Its target is not known. Trimming cost V 5 bases and J 2 bases, with 8 bases left between them. Germline CDR1 is SQVTM and CDR2 is ANQGSEA. The CDR3 length is 12 residues. The sample belongs to a study of T cells in localized non-small cell lung cancer. Study results and caveats: Greater T cell density in blood accompanied longer overall survival. Heterogeneity is still possible, as just one tumor region was sequenced.

TCRdb's copy holds only in-frame clones and misses some; the assay was immunoSEQ multiplex PCR. The sample carries 30,000 or so clones, around 93% recorded once. The chain recombines TRBV29-1 with TRBJ2-3; D is unresolved. This TCR came from a female donor over 55 with stage I lung adenocarcinoma. Sequencing was performed on peripheral blood, taken before any cancer treatment. The CDR3 nucleotides read TGCAGCGTTAGTAGTTCCACAGATACGCAGTATTTT. Translation gives CSVSSSTDTQYF.